This T cell receptor beta chain was recorded in a study of T-cell reconstitution after alpha-beta-depleted transplantation in children. Findings and limits, study-wide: Elevated TCRbeta diversity at day 60 was traced, in some patients, to surviving recipient T cells and thymic progenitors. Alpha-beta T cells about two months after transplant reportedly derived from several hundred expanded graft clones.

As it was prepared, the TCRbeta library received unique molecular identifiers. One entry per CDR3 protein, called by TCRdb with MiXCR from the PCR reads. Seen here are 90,000 to 100,000 distinct CDR3 sequences, about 25% observed once, and the top ten hold 20% to 25%. About this clonotype itself: Its antigen is currently unknown.

CDR3 length: 15 residues. Trimming cost V 6 bases and J 2 bases; bases outside gene matches: 5. Germline assignment: CDR1 DFQATT and CDR2 SNEGSKA (reference sequence). The sequencing here drew on PBMCs, taken before TCRalphabeta/CD19-depleted stem cell transplant. The receptor comes from a boy between 2 and 15 years old with acute lymphoblastic leukemia, due to receive a stem cell transplant. V usage is TRBV20-1 and J usage is TRBJ2-3, with 13 bases matching TRBD2. The CDR3 loop is CSAAGLAGITDTQYF. Here the CDR3 DNA reads TGCAGTGCAGCGGGACTAGCGGGGATCACAGATACGCAGTATTTT.